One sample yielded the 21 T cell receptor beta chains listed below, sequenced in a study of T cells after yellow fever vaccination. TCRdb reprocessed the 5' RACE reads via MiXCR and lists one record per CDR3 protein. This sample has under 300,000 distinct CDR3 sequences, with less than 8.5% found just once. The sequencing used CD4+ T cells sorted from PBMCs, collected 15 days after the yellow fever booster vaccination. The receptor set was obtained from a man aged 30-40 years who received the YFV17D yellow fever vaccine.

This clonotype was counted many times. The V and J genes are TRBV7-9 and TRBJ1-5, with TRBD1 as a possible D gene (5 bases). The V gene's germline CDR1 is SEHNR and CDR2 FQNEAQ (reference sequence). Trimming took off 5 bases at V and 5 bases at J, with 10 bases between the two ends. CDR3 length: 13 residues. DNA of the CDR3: TGTGCCAGCAGCGGAGGACATTATCAGCCCCAGCATTTT. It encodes CASSGGHYQPQHF.

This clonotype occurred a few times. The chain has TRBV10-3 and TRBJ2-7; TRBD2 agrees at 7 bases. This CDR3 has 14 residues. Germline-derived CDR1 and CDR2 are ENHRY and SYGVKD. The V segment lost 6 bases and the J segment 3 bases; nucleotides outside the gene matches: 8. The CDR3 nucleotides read TGTGCCATCAGGGAAAGCGGGAAGATCTACGAGCAGTACTTC. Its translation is CAIRESGKIYEQYF.

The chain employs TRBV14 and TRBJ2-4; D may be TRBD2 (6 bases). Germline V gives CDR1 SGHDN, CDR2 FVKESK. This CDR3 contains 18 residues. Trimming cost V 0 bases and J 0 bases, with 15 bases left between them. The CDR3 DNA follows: TGTGCCAGCAGCCAAGAGAGGCCGGGAGAACTAGCCAAAAACATTCAGTACTTC. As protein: CASSQERPGELAKNIQYF. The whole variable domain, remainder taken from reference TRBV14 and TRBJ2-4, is EAGVTQFPSHSVIEKGQTVTLRCDPISGHDNLYWYRRVMGKEIKFLLHFVKESKQDESGMPNNRFLAERTGGTYSTLKVQPAELEDSGVYFCASSQERPGELAKNIQYFGAGTRLSVL.

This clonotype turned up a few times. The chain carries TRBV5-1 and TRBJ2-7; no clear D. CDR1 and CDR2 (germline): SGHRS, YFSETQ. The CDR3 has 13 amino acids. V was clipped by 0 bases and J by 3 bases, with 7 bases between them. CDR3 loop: CASSLGTYYEQYF. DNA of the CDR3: TGCGCCAGCAGCTTGGGCACGTACTACGAGCAGTACTTC.

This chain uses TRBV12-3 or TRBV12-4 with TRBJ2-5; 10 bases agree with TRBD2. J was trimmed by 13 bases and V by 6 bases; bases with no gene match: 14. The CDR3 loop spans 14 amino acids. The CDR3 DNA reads TGTGCCAGCAGATCGGGACAGTTGGGACTAGCGTCGTACTTC. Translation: CASRSGQLGLASYF.

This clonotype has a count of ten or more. In DNA form, the CDR3 reads TGTGCCAGCAGCGCCGGGACGAACACTGAAGCTTTCTTT. Amino acids: CASSAGTNTEAFF. The V call is TRBV7-9, the J call TRBJ1-1; D is perhaps TRBD1 (5 bases). V lost 5 bases and J lost 1, with 8 bases in between. Looked up from germline, CDR1 is SEHNR and CDR2 is FQNEAQ (reference sequence). The CDR3 is made up of 13 amino acids. Together with reference TRBV7-9 and TRBJ1-1, the CDR3 gives the full variable domain: DTGVSQNPRHKITKRGQNVTFRCDPISEHNRLYWYRQTLGQGPEFLTYFQNEAQLEKSRLLSDRFSAERPKGSFSTLEIQRTEQGDSAMYLCASSAGTNTEAFFGQGTRLTVV.

The CDR3, as DNA: TGTGCCAGCAGCCCCGGGACAGGGTGGGGCGAGCAGTACTTC. Encoded protein: CASSPGTGWGEQYF. This chain joins TRBV7-2 and TRBJ2-7; 9 bases agree with TRBD1. Trimming removed 5 bases from V and 6 bases from J; junction bases left unmatched: 8. This CDR3 region has 14 residues. Germline CDR1 and CDR2: SGHTA and FQGNSA.

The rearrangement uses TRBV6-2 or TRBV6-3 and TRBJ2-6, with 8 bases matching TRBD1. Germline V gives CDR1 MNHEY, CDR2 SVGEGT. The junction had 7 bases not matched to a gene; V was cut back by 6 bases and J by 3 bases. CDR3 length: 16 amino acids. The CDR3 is CASRISGGSGANVLTF. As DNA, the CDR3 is TGTGCCAGCAGGATCTCAGGGGGCAGTGGGGCCAACGTCCTGACTTTC.

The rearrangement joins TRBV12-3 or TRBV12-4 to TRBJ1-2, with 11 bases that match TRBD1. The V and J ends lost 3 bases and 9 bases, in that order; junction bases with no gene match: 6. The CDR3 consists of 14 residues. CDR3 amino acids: CASSLSGQGASYTF. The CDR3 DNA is TGTGCCAGCAGTTTGTCCGGACAGGGGGCGAGCTACACCTTC.

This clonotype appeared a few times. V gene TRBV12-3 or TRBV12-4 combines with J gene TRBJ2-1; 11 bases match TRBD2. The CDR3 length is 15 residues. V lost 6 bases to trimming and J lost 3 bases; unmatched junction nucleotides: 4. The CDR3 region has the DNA TGTGCCAGCAGGGCCGGGACTAGCGGCTACAATGAGCAGTTCTTC. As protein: CASRAGTSGYNEQFF.

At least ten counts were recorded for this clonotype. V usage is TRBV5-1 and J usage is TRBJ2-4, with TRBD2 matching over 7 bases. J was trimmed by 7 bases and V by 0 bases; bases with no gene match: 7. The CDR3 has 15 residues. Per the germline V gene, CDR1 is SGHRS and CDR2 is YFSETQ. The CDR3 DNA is TGCGCCAGCAGCTTGGCGAGCGGGGTTAGGAACATTCAGTACTTC. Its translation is CASSLASGVRNIQYF.

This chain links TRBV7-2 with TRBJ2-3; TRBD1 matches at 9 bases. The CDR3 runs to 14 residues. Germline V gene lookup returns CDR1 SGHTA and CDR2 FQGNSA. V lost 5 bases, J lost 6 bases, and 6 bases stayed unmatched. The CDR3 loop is CASSPGTGFDTQYF. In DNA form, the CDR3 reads TGTGCCAGCAGCCCAGGGACAGGGTTTGATACGCAGTATTTT.

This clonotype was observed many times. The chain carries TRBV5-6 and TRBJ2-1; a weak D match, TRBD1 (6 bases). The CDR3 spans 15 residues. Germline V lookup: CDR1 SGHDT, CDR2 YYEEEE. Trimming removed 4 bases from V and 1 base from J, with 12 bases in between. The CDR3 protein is CASSARGPSYNEQFF. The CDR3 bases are TGTGCCAGCAGCGCCAGGGGACCTTCCTACAATGAGCAGTTCTTC. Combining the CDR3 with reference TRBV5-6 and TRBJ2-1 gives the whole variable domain DAGVTQSPTHLIKTRGQQVTLRCSPKSGHDTVSWYQQALGQGPQFIFQYYEEEERQRGNFPDRFSGHQFPNYSSELNVNALLLGDSALYLCASSARGPSYNEQFFGPGTRLTVL.

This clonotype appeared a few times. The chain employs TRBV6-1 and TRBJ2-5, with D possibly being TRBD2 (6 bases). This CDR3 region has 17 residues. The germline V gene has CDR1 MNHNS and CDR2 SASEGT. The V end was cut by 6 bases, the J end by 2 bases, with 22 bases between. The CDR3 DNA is TGTGCCAGCAGCTTGGGACTCTATAGGTCCATTCAAGAGACCCAGTACTTC. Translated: CASSLGLYRSIQETQYF.

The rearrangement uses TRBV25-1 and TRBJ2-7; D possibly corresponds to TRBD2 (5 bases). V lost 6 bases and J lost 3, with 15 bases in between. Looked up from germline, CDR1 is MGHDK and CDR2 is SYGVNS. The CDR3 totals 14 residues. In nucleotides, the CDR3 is TGTGCCAGCAGAAGTGAGGGAAGTAACTACGAGCAGTACTTC. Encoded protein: CASRSEGSNYEQYF.

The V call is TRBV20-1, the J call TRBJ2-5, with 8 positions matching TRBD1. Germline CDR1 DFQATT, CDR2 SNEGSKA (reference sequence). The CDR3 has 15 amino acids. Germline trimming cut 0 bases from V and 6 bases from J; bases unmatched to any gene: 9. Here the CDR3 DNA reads TGCAGTGCTAGAGATAGGGCAGGGGGCTCAAAGACCCAGTACTTC. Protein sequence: CSARDRAGGSKTQYF.

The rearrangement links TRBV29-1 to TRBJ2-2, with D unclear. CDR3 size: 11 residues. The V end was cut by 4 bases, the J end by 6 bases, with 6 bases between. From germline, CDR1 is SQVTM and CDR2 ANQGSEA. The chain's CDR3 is CSVAGPGELFF. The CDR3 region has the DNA TGCAGCGTTGCCGGTCCCGGGGAGCTGTTTTTT.

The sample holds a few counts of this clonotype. The CDR3, as DNA: TGTGCCAGCAGAGCTACGATCGGGACTAGCGGGAGGCGATCCTACAATGAGCAGTTCTTC. Its protein is CASRATIGTSGRRSYNEQFF. The J gene is TRBJ2-1, the V gene TRBV12-3 or TRBV12-4; 15 nucleotides agree with TRBD2. The CDR3 extends over 20 amino acids. The V gene end was trimmed by 6 bases and the J gene end by 1 base; junction bases not matched to a gene: 13.

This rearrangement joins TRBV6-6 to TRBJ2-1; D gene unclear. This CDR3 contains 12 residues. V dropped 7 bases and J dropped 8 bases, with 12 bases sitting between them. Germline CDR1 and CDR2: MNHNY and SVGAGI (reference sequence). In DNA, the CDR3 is TGTGCCAGCAATATACAACCGTATGAGCAGTTCTTC. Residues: CASNIQPYEQFF.

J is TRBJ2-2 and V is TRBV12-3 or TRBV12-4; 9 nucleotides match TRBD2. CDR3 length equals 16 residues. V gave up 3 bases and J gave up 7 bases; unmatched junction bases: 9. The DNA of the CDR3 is TGTGCCAGCAGTTTTCGCCGACTAGCGGAGGGCGGGGAGCTGTTTTTT. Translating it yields CASSFRRLAEGGELFF.

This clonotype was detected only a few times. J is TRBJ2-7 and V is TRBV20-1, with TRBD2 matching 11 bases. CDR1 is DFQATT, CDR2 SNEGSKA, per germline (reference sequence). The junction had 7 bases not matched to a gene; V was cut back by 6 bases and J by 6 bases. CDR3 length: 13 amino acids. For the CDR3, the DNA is TGCAGTGCCTTAGCGGGAGGGCCAGGCGAGCAGTACTTC. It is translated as CSALAGGPGEQYF.